Listed below are T cell receptor beta chains from one sample, sequenced in a study of blood T cell repertoires in COVID-19. Libraries were prepared by immunoSEQ multiplex PCR; TCRdb keeps only in-frame clonotypes and omits some of them. The sample contains roughly 250,000 clones, about 90% of which appear only once. The sample comprised peripheral blood. Receptor source: a man in his sixties who had recovered from COVID-19. The CDR3 runs from the conserved cysteine through the conserved F or W. A D gene is named only where the DNA matches it firmly. Where a row states a size, it is once, few, many or the class of an expanded clone; other rows omit it.

D,V,size,J,CDR3,DNA
-,TRBV27,-,TRBJ1-5,CASSLGTGINQPQHF,TGTGCCAGCAGTTTAGGCACAGGGATCAATCAGCCCCAGCATTTT
TRBD2,TRBV2,-,TRBJ2-3,CASSRTSGGNTDTQYF,TGTGCCAGCAGCCGGACTAGCGGGGGAAACACAGATACGCAGTATTTT
-,TRBV6-2/TRBV6-3,once,TRBJ1-5,CASSRRGMGLGNQPQHF,TGTGCCAGCAGCCGACGGGGGATGGGGTTAGGAAATCAGCCCCAGCATTTT
TRBD1,TRBV5-1,once,TRBJ2-3,CASSLTGVRTDTQYF,TGCGCCAGCAGCTTAACAGGGGTTCGCACAGATACGCAGTATTTT
TRBD2,TRBV25-1,-,TRBJ2-7,CASLSGDPPHEQYF,TGTGCCAGCTTAAGCGGGGACCCTCCCCACGAGCAGTACTTC
TRBD1,TRBV2,once,TRBJ2-5,CASRQGPETQYF,TGTGCCAGTAGACAGGGCCCGGAGACCCAGTACTTC
-,TRBV2,-,TRBJ2-7,CASSEPPGHPTRDEQYF,TGTGCCAGCAGTGAACCTCCGGGACATCCCACCCGCGACGAGCAGTACTTC
-,TRBV5-1,-,TRBJ1-6,CASSLVGRDNSPLHF,TGCGCCAGCAGCTTGGTGGGGAGGGATAATTCACCCCTCCACTTT
TRBD2,TRBV5-1,-,TRBJ2-7,CASSLPTSGYAYEQYF,TGCGCCAGCAGCTTGCCGACTAGCGGGTACGCCTACGAGCAGTACTTC
TRBD2,TRBV10-2,-,TRBJ2-5,CATHQPGLAKETQYF,TGCGCCACTCACCAACCGGGACTAGCCAAAGAGACCCAGTACTTC
TRBD1,TRBV6-5,few,TRBJ1-2,CASSSPGQGSFYGYTF,TGTGCCAGCAGTTCTCCGGGACAGGGCTCTTTCTATGGCTACACCTTC
TRBD1,TRBV27,-,TRBJ2-1,CASSFRQGYNEQFF,TGTGCCAGCAGTTTTAGACAGGGATACAATGAGCAGTTCTTC
-,TRBV5-1,-,TRBJ1-4,CASSGMGPGGEKLFF,TGCGCCAGCAGCGGAATGGGCCCCGGAGGGGAAAAACTGTTTTTT
TRBD2,TRBV7-9,-,TRBJ2-5,CASSTLAGRETQYF,TGTGCCAGCAGCACGCTAGCGGGGAGGGAGACCCAGTACTTC
-,TRBV7-9,-,TRBJ1-3,CASSYQRDSGASGNTIYF,TGTGCCAGCAGCTACCAACGGGACTCTGGAGCCTCTGGAAACACCATATATTTT
TRBD1,TRBV18,-,TRBJ1-1,CASSPQGAWEAFF,TGTGCCAGCTCACCGCAGGGGGCCTGGGAAGCTTTCTTT
TRBD1,TRBV7-9,once,TRBJ1-2,CASSPDRERGYTF,TGTGCCAGCAGCCCCGACAGGGAGAGAGGCTACACCTTC
-,TRBV3-1/TRBV3-2,-,TRBJ2-6,CASSQAGSGANVLTF,TGTGCCAGCAGCCAAGCGGGCTCTGGGGCCAACGTCCTGACTTTC
TRBD2,TRBV7-9,-,TRBJ2-2,CAGERGGELFF,TGTGCCGGTGAGCGGGGCGGGGAGCTGTTTTTT
-,TRBV6-6,-,TRBJ1-3,CASSLQRNTIYF,TGTGCCAGCAGCCTACAGCGAAACACCATATATTTT
TRBD1,TRBV19,once,TRBJ1-5,CASSTRRQGASARSNQPQHF,TGTGCCAGTAGTACCCGACGACAGGGGGCAAGCGCGCGTAGCAATCAGCCCCAGCATTTT
-,TRBV25-1,few,TRBJ1-6,CASSDSQGYNSPLHF,TGTGCCAGCAGTGACTCCCAGGGTTATAATTCACCCCTCCACTTT
TRBD2,TRBV24-1,-,TRBJ2-3,CATSDRSQTSGDHPDTQYF,TGTGCCACCAGTGATCGGTCCCAGACTAGCGGGGACCACCCAGATACGCAGTATTTT
-,TRBV21-1,-,TRBJ1-3,CASSNERQASSGNTIYF,TGTGCCAGCAGCAATGAGAGACAGGCAAGCTCTGGAAACACCATATATTTT
-,TRBV27,once,TRBJ1-1,CASSPSRTVSTEAFF,TGTGCCAGCAGTCCTTCCCGGACAGTGTCAACTGAAGCTTTCTTT
-,TRBV10-3,-,TRBJ1-5,CAISESQLRRGDQPQHF,TGTGCCATCAGTGAGAGTCAGCTACGACGGGGTGATCAGCCCCAGCATTTT
TRBD1,TRBV7-9,-,TRBJ1-3,CASSPWTGISSRITIYF,TGTGCCAGCAGCCCTTGGACAGGGATCTCCTCTAGGATCACCATATATTTT
TRBD1,TRBV6-5,-,TRBJ1-2,CASSYRTGNGYTF,TGTGCCAGCAGTTATAGGACAGGGAATGGCTACACCTTC
TRBD1,TRBV29-1,-,TRBJ1-4,CSVEGDRARGNEKLFF,TGCAGCGTTGAAGGGGACAGGGCAAGGGGTAATGAAAAACTGTTTTTT
-,TRBV5-1,-,TRBJ2-2,CASSLAKDSFNTGELFF,TGCGCCAGCAGCTTGGCCAAAGACTCTTTCAACACCGGGGAGCTGTTTTTT
-,TRBV19,-,TRBJ1-2,CASSIRPGGYTF,TGTGCCAGTAGTATACGGCCAGGGGGCTACACCTTC
TRBD1,TRBV6-5,-,TRBJ1-2,CASSLARTGFSYGYTF,TGTGCCAGCAGTTTAGCGAGGACAGGGTTTAGTTATGGCTACACCTTC
TRBD1,TRBV5-1,many,TRBJ2-3,CASSGDSGSDTQYF,TGCGCCAGCAGCGGGGACAGTGGAAGTGATACGCAGTATTTT
TRBD1,TRBV5-1,-,TRBJ1-2,CASSRGTGVAGYTF,TGCGCCAGCAGCCGAGGGACAGGGGTGGCTGGCTACACCTTC
-,TRBV14,few,TRBJ1-1,CASSADRNTEAFF,TGTGCCAGCAGCGCTGACAGGAACACTGAAGCTTTCTTT
TRBD1,TRBV5-1,-,TRBJ1-4,CASSFTGGEEKLFF,TGCGCCAGCAGCTTTACAGGGGGAGAAGAAAAACTGTTTTTT
-,TRBV3-1/TRBV3-2,-,TRBJ2-3,CASSQVFGQPTDTQYF,TGTGCCAGCAGCCAAGTGTTTGGACAACCCACAGATACGCAGTATTTT
TRBD1,TRBV10-2,-,TRBJ2-2,CASSESGAGQGVTGELFF,TGCGCCAGCAGTGAGTCGGGCGCCGGACAGGGGGTAACCGGGGAGCTGTTTTTT
TRBD2,TRBV30,-,TRBJ2-2,CAWSVLPGSTSGGEAGELFF,TGTGCCTGGAGTGTACTCCCGGGGTCGACTAGCGGGGGGGAAGCCGGGGAGCTGTTTTTT
TRBD2,TRBV9,-,TRBJ2-5,CASSVIGLAGGQGETQYF,TGTGCCAGCAGCGTAATCGGACTAGCGGGGGGCCAGGGAGAGACCCAGTACTTC
TRBD2,TRBV19,-,TRBJ2-2,CASTSTSGAGELFF,TGTGCCAGTACCTCAACTAGCGGGGCCGGGGAGCTGTTTTTT
-,TRBV11-1,-,TRBJ2-1,CASSFEQSSYNEQFF,TGTGCCAGCAGCTTCGAACAGAGCTCCTACAATGAGCAGTTCTTC
TRBD1,TRBV12-5,-,TRBJ1-5,CASGSGTGSEQPQHF,TGTGCTAGTGGTTCCGGGACAGGGAGCGAACAGCCCCAGCATTTT
-,TRBV2,many,TRBJ1-1,CALRLNTEAFF,TGTGCCCTCAGGCTGAACACTGAAGCTTTCTTT
-,TRBV19,-,TRBJ1-5,CASSQGRDQPQHF,TGTGCCAGTTCTCAGGGGAGGGATCAGCCCCAGCATTTT
TRBD1,TRBV24-1,-,TRBJ1-3,CATSDSGQARVDTIYF,TGTGCCACCAGTGACTCCGGACAGGCCCGCGTGGACACCATATATTTT
-,TRBV2,-,TRBJ1-2,CASREGSYGYTF,TGTGCCAGCAGGGAGGGGAGTTATGGCTACACCTTC
TRBD1,TRBV28,-,TRBJ1-3,CASRDRGGNTIYF,TGTGCCAGCCGGGACAGGGGTGGAAACACCATATATTTT
-,TRBV9,-,TRBJ2-4,CASSVGDSAPTNIQYF,TGTGCCAGCAGCGTGGGAGATAGCGCTCCAACAAACATTCAGTACTTC
TRBD2,TRBV6-6,-,TRBJ2-3,CASSHRTSADTQYF,TGTGCCAGCAGTCACCGGACTAGCGCAGATACGCAGTATTTT
TRBD1,TRBV4-1,-,TRBJ1-2,CASSQERGPGGGYTF,TGCGCCAGCAGCCAAGAGAGGGGGCCGGGGGGGGGCTACACCTTC
-,TRBV30,-,TRBJ2-7,CAWSAKDLKRDEQYF,TGTGCCTGGAGTGCCAAAGACCTGAAACGGGACGAGCAGTACTTC
-,TRBV5-3,-,TRBJ1-3,CARSTSRDTRNTIYF,TGTGCCAGAAGCACGTCCCGGGACACACGAAACACCATATATTTT
TRBD1,TRBV11-2,-,TRBJ2-3,CASSARDRGYGTQYF,TGTGCCAGCAGCGCCCGGGACAGGGGTTATGGTACGCAGTATTTT
TRBD1,TRBV5-1,-,TRBJ1-1,CASSLRTGAGAEAFF,TGCGCCAGCAGCTTGAGGACAGGGGCGGGGGCTGAAGCTTTCTTT
TRBD2,TRBV4-2,-,TRBJ2-1,CASSQQRGGSYNEQFF,TGTGCCAGCAGCCAGCAACGGGGGGGCTCCTACAATGAGCAGTTCTTC
-,TRBV19,-,TRBJ1-4,CASSIGKGRDEKLFF,TGTGCCAGTAGTATAGGAAAGGGGCGAGATGAAAAACTGTTTTTT
-,TRBV6-1,-,TRBJ1-2,CASSEAGRATGYTF,TGTGCCAGCAGTGAGGCGGGGAGGGCAACTGGCTACACCTTC
-,TRBV15,-,TRBJ1-2,CATSREQGRNYGYTF,TGTGCCACCAGCCGAGAACAGGGACGGAACTATGGCTACACCTTC